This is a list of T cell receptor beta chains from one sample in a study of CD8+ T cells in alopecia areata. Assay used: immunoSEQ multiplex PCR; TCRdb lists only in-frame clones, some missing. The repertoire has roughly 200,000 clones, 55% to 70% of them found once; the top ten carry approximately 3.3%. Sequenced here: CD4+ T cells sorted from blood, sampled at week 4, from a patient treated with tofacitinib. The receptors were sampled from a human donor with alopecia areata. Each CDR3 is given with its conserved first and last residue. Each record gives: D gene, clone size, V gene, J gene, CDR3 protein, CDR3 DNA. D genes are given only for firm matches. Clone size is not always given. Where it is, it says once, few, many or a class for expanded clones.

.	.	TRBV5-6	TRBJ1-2	CASKTHYGYTF	TGTGCCAGCAAAACTCACTATGGCTACACCTTC
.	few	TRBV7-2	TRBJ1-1	CASSSEGGPMNTEAFF	TGTGCCAGCAGCTCGGAAGGGGGGCCCATGAACACTGAAGCTTTCTTT
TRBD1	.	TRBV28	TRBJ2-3	CASRSTPGTGGTDTQYF	TGTGCCAGCAGGTCAACCCCCGGGACAGGGGGGACAGATACGCAGTATTTT
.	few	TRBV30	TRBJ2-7	CAWTGRELAREQYF	TGTGCCTGGACGGGAAGGGAGCTAGCGCGCGAGCAGTACTTC
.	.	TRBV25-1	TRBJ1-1	CASSAPGNGNTEAFF	TGTGCCAGCAGTGCGCCGGGAAACGGGAACACTGAAGCTTTCTTT
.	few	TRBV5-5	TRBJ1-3	CASSLGRGEGSGNTIYF	TGTGCCAGCAGCCTAGGACGGGGTGAGGGATCTGGAAACACCATATATTTT
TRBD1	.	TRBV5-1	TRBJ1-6	CASRGTGGNSPLHF	TGCGCCAGCAGAGGGACAGGGGGTAATTCACCCCTCCACTTT
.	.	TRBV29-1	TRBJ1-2	CSVRGEHGYTF	TGCAGCGTCAGGGGAGAACATGGCTACACCTTC
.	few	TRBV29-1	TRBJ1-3	CSVGNALDSGNTIYF	TGCAGCGTTGGGAATGCACTAGACTCTGGAAACACCATATATTTT
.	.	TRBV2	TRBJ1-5	CASSERGPSNQPQHF	TGTGCCAGCAGTGAACGGGGACCTAGCAATCAGCCCCAGCATTTT
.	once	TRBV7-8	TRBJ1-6	CASSHPLGNSPLHF	TGTGCCAGCAGCCACCCGTTGGGGAACTCACCCCTCCACTTT
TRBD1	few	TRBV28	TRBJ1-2	CASGTGLGYTF	TGTGCCAGCGGGACAGGGCTTGGCTACACCTTC
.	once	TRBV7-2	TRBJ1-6	CASSRDRPYNSPLHF	TGTGCCAGCAGCCGAGACAGACCTTATAATTCACCCCTCCACTTT
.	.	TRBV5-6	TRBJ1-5	CASSPPRDSSNQPQHF	TGTGCCAGCAGCCCTCCGAGGGATTCTAGCAATCAGCCCCAGCATTTT
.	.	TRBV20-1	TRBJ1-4	CSGRSIEKLFF	TGCAGTGGCAGAAGTATCGAAAAACTGTTTTTT
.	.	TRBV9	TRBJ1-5	CASSAGQSNQPQHF	TGTGCCAGCAGCGCCGGACAGAGCAATCAGCCCCAGCATTTT
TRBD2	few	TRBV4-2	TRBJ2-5	CASSRGLADNRETQYF	TGTGCCAGCAGCCGGGGACTAGCGGATAATAGAGAGACCCAGTACTTC
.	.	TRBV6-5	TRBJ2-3	CASSYDRRGTDTQYF	TGTGCCAGCAGTTACGACAGGCGGGGCACAGATACGCAGTATTTT
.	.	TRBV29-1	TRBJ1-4	CSVGLGAGEKLFF	TGCAGCGTTGGCTTAGGGGCGGGTGAAAAACTGTTTTTT
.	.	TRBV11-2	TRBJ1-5	CASSPVDGWNQPQHF	TGTGCCAGCAGCCCGGTAGATGGTTGGAATCAGCCCCAGCATTTT
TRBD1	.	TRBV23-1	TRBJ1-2	CASSQLASGDRESYGYTF	TGCGCCAGCAGTCAATTGGCGTCGGGGGACAGGGAAAGTTATGGCTACACCTTC
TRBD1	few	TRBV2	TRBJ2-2	CASAQTGPGELFF	TGTGCCAGCGCCCAGACAGGGCCCGGGGAGCTGTTTTTT
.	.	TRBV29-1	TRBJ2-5	CSVGGQETQYF	TGCAGCGTTGGAGGGCAAGAGACCCAGTACTTC
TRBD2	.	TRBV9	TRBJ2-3	CASSVSGGPLDTQYF	TGTGCCAGCAGCGTTAGCGGGGGGCCTCTCGATACGCAGTATTTT
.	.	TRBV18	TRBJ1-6	CASSPPQINSPLHF	TGTGCCAGCTCACCACCACAGATTAATTCACCCCTCCACTTT
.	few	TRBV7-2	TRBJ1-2	CASSYELLGYTF	TGTGCCAGCAGCTATGAGCTTCTTGGCTACACCTTC
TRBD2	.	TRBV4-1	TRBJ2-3	CASSQLGLVTDTQYF	TGCGCCAGCAGCCAACTTGGACTAGTGACAGATACGCAGTATTTT
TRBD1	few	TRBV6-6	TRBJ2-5	CASSSRQGSETQYF	TGTGCCAGCAGCTCCAGACAGGGATCGGAGACCCAGTACTTC
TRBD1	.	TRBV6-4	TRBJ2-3	CASSPGTGDLGQPYF	TGTGCCAGCAGCCCCGGGACAGGGGACCTCGGGCAACCGTATTTT
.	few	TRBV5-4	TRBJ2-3	CASSVDSDTQYF	TGTGCCAGCAGCGTGGACTCAGATACGCAGTATTTT
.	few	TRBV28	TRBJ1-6	CASSFHGGDSPLHF	TGTGCCAGCAGTTTTCACGGTGGGGATTCACCCCTCCACTTT
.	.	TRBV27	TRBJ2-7	CASSLLALPSYEQYF	TGTGCCAGCAGTTTATTGGCCCTTCCCTCCTACGAGCAGTACTTC
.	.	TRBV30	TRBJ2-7	CAWSVSGYEQYF	TGTGCCTGGAGTGTGTCAGGGTACGAGCAGTACTTC
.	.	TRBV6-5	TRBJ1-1	CASSETIGAEAFF	TGTGCCAGCAGTGAGACAATTGGGGCTGAAGCTTTCTTT
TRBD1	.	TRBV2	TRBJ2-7	CAIETGSSYEQYF	TGTGCCATCGAGACAGGGAGCTCCTACGAGCAGTACTTC
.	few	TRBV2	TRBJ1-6	CASRDQSSPLHF	TGTGCCAGCAGGGATCAGAGCTCACCCCTCCACTTT
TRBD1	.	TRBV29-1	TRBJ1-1	CSARQGNTEAFF	TGCAGCGCCCGACAGGGGAACACTGAAGCTTTCTTT
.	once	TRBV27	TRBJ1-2	CASSGLNFNYGYTF	TGTGCCAGCAGTGGGCTGAATTTTAACTATGGCTACACCTTC
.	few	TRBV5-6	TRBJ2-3	CASSLASGGTDTQYF	TGTGCCAGCAGCCTCGCATCGGGGGGCACAGATACGCAGTATTTT
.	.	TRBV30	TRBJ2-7	CAWSGGRESSYEQYF	TGTGCCTGGAGTGGGGGGCGGGAGAGCTCCTACGAGCAGTACTTC
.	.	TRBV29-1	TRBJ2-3	CSVVRGLSTDTQYF	TGCAGCGTGGTCCGGGGACTCAGCACAGATACGCAGTATTTT
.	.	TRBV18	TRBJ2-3	CASSPTDVSADTQYF	TGTGCCAGCTCACCAACAGACGTCTCGGCAGATACGCAGTATTTT
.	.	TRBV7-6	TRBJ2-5	CATKGTAETQYF	TGTGCCACCAAGGGAACAGCCGAGACCCAGTACTTC
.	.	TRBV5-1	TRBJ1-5	CASSLEAGGGQPQHF	TGCGCCAGCAGCTTGGAGGCGGGGGGCGGCCAGCCCCAGCATTTT
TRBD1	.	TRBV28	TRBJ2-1	CASSTYRGEQFF	TGTGCCAGCAGTACGTACAGGGGTGAGCAGTTCTTC
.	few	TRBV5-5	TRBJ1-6	CASSSAGDSPLHF	TGTGCCAGCAGCTCAGCAGGGGACTCACCCCTCCACTTT
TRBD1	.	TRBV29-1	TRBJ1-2	CSALGRGQAYGYTF	TGCAGCGCCCTCGGTAGGGGGCAAGCCTATGGCTACACCTTC
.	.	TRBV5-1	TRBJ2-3	CASSLVAGSTDTQYF	TGCGCCAGCAGCTTGGTGGCAGGGAGCACAGATACGCAGTATTTT
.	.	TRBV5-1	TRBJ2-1	CASSFAQPNEQFF	TGCGCCAGCAGCTTTGCCCAGCCCAATGAGCAGTTCTTC
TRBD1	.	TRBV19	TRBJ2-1	CASSIYRDRANEQFF	TGTGCCAGTAGTATTTACCGGGACAGGGCGAATGAGCAGTTCTTC
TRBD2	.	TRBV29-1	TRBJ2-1	CSGQGGGYNEQFF	TGCAGCGGACAAGGCGGGGGGTACAATGAGCAGTTCTTC
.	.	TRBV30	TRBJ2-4	CAWNDQFVAKNIQYF	TGTGCCTGGAACGACCAGTTCGTAGCCAAAAACATTCAGTACTTC